This is a list of T cell receptor beta chains from one sample in a study of blood T cell repertoires in COVID-19. Clones were read by immunoSEQ multiplex PCR, and TCRdb kept only the in-frame ones, dropping some. This table has about 490,000 clones, 80% to 90% appearing once. The specimen sequenced was peripheral blood. These receptors all come from a human donor in a cohort sampled during active COVID-19. CDR3s leave out the opening cysteine and the closing phenylalanine or tryptophan. The order of the fields is CDR3 length, V gene, D gene, J gene, CDR3 protein. The D gene is left open where the match is weak.

14	TRBV10-3	-	TRBJ2-7	AISESDTQATYEQY
11	TRBV18	-	TRBJ1-1	ATTSAMNTEAF
12	TRBV15	-	TRBJ2-1	ATSREVAANEQF
10	TRBV2	-	TRBJ2-3	ASSEDPYTQY
11	TRBV6-5	TRBD1	TRBJ1-2	ASRLQGNYGYT
11	TRBV6-5	TRBD1	TRBJ2-1	ASSLDRDGLRF
12	TRBV9	TRBD2	TRBJ2-3	ASSPGGATDTQY
12	TRBV7-6	-	TRBJ2-5	ASSLVDSSRTQY
13	TRBV27	TRBD1	TRBJ1-1	ASSGRDRGRTEAF
12	TRBV7-3	-	TRBJ1-1	ASSLRLQGTEAF
13	TRBV7-8	TRBD1	TRBJ1-1	ASSLGDGTGRKAF
10	TRBV29-1	TRBD1	TRBJ1-2	SVSGTDYGYT
15	TRBV5-4	TRBD2	TRBJ2-1	ASSFLSSGYGGDEQF
11	TRBV19	TRBD1	TRBJ1-1	ASIRTGYTEAF
8	TRBV30	-	TRBJ1-1	ASRGTEAF
13	TRBV7-2	-	TRBJ2-1	ASRNHGSSYNEQF
12	TRBV28	-	TRBJ1-2	ASSFGGANYGYT
15	TRBV11-2	TRBD1	TRBJ1-4	ASSLWFEGTGYEKLF
10	TRBV30	-	TRBJ1-2	AWVGGSYGYT